This T cell receptor beta chain was identified during a study of blood T cell repertoires in COVID-19. Study information: There were acute and convalescent COVID-19 samples, and they came from the United States, Italy and Spain. From T cells, B-cell-depleted T cells, or PBMCs came the material, which was cDNA or gDNA.

As handled by the study authors: Amplifying reference gene primers gave estimates of nucleated cell counts. Using immunoSEQ multiplex PCR, the repertoire was profiled, and TCRdb retains in-frame clones only, with some absent. That table furnishes V, J and clone size, whereas the DNA furnished D and trimming. This sample has roughly 71,000 clones; around 86% occur once, and the top ten carry roughly 2%. The CDR3 consists of 14 residues. CDR1 and CDR2 (germline): MNHEY, SVGAGI. V lost 10 bases and J lost 3, with 18 bases in between. The sequence derives from a man aged 25-40 years with acute or convalescent COVID-19. The chain is built from TRBV6-5 and TRBJ1-2, with TRBD1 as a possible D gene (6 bases). The sample consisted of peripheral blood. The CDR3 sequence: CATSQAGVHYGYTF. For the CDR3, the DNA is TGTGCCACCAGCCAAGCAGGGGTCCACTATGGCTACACCTTC.